The TCR beta chain under discussion was sequenced for a study of vaccination and CD4 T cells after COVID-19. Background on the study: Cells received overlapping spike peptides from SARS-CoV-2, HCoV-NL63, HCoV-OC43 and HCoV-229E as stimulation. As a positive control, some control cultures were given a CEFX pool, while others were given an HIV-1 Nef pool or no peptide.

Per the germline V gene, CDR1 is SNHLY and CDR2 is FYNNEI. The CDR3 consists of 15 residues. V shed 4 bases and J 0 bases; nucleotides not matched to a gene: 5. As to treatment: roughly 11-day PBMC culture with coronavirus spike peptide pools or control peptides (ViraFEST assay). Negative-selection isolation of CD4+ T cells was performed after 10 days of culture. With respect to this clonotype: Its antigen is unknown.

CD4+ T cells that had been cultured provided DNA sequenced with the Oncomine TCR Beta short-read assay. TCRdb reprocessed the PCR reads with MiXCR, giving one entry per CDR3 protein. The sample has about 18,000 distinct CDR3 sequences, about 70% seen once; the top ten hold around 6%. This sequence was found in a human donor who had recovered from COVID-19. Input material: CD4+ T cells from blood, cultured in vitro. The genes are TRBV2 and TRBJ2-7, with 8 bases lining up with TRBD2. The CDR3 here is CASSVGLGISYEQYF. The CDR3 nucleotides are TGTGCCAGCAGTGTGGGACTAGGAATCTCCTACGAGCAGTACTTC.